This TCR beta chain is from a study of T cell responses to AZD1222 COVID-19 vaccine. Overall study findings and caveats: Every sample of the repertoires postdated the peak T cell response.

This clone was counted between two and nine times. Its antigen is as yet unknown. Data came from immunoSEQ multiplex PCR; TCRdb stores just in-frame clones and leaves some out. In the table there are over 100,000 clones, about 90% of which are singletons. The germline CDR1 and CDR2 sequences are KGHSH and LQKENI. This CDR3 has 16 residues. Trimming removed 6 bases from V and 1 base from J; junction bases left unmatched: 7. The J gene is TRBJ2-7, the V gene TRBV18, with 12 bases lining up with TRBD2. This receptor was taken from an adult who received the AZD1222 COVID-19 vaccine. Sample: peripheral blood, taken 28 days after the second AZD1222 dose. The CDR3 region has the DNA TGTGCCAGCTCGTCCCTTGGGACTAGCGGGTCCTACGAGCAGTACTTC. Encoded protein: CASSSLGTSGSYEQYF.